The present TCR beta chain was sequenced within a study of shared T cell receptors in the human thymus. Clones were sequenced by immunoSEQ multiplex PCR, and TCRdb holds only the in-frame ones, with some missing. The table lists roughly 500,000 clones, about four fifths of them singletons. This CDR3 has 15 residues. Germline V gene sequence: CDR1 MGHDK, CDR2 SYGVNS. V lost 8 bases, J lost 9 bases, and 18 bases stayed unmatched. This same sample was also taken into another study, of human thymus T cells. That work adds: Thymic material originated from resections removed in the course of corrective heart surgery. V and J genes seemed to be used with bias in thymic and blood repertoires.

This clonotype was obtained from a boy under two years old with a congenital heart defect. The chain recombines TRBV25-1 with TRBJ2-5; 7 nucleotides match TRBD1. Source material: thymocytes. The CDR3 DNA reads TGTGCCAGCGTCGCGAGGGGGCGGACGGAAGGGGCCCAGTACTTC. Translated: CASVARGRTEGAQYF.